This T cell receptor beta chain is from a study of shared clonotypes between healthy human individuals (dated by TCRdb to about 2020). In the study overall: The cohort included a few men and a couple of women between 18 and 49 years of age. Per donor, leukapheresis produced somewhere between about 0.94 and 9 billion PBMCs. Different laboratories and diverse techniques were used to prepare libraries and sequence TCR repertoires, to increase sequencing depth and limit assay-specific biases. To estimate repertoire size and how much clonotypes are shared between individuals, the study performed deep sequencing of blood TCR repertoires from roughly five healthy adults.

The research as a whole found: Pairwise subsampling led to the expectation that sequencing depth would affect the degree of clonotype sharing among donors. Sampling was restricted to blood, and TCR repertoires in tissues likely differ from the TCR repertoires found in blood. The small number of donors limited the genetic and exposure-history diversity represented.

From a lookup of the germline V gene, CDR1 and CDR2 are SNHLY and FYNNEI. Counted from cysteine to phenylalanine, this CDR3 has 14 amino acids. CDR3 DNA only is kept here, 42 bases in frame from base 1. V and J are truncated by 2 bases and 4 bases respectively, leaving an intervening sequence of 11 bases. Healthy HIV-negative adults with no recently reported acute infections or vaccinations were included as donors. Every donor was a Caucasian adult living in Nashville, Tennessee, USA. For unsorted samples, tens of millions of PBMCs were counted, and genomic DNA was extracted using the QIAamp DNA Blood Mini kit. After blood collection by leukapheresis, PBMCs were isolated using Ficoll-Histopaque density gradient centrifugation and then cryopreserved in the vapor phase of liquid nitrogen. Regarding this clone: It lacks a known antigen. No base qualities exist here, and no much larger clone lies one base off it.

TCR CDR3 regions were amplified from genomic DNA by multiplex PCR using the deep immunoSEQ assay. Extracted genomic DNA from each cell subset was distributed evenly across all wells of several immunoSEQ 96-well plates, and each plate was treated as a replicate. For unsorted PBMC, roughly 0.3 ug of genomic DNA, equivalent to around 30,000 T cell genomes, went into each replicate PCR. Genomic DNA from unsorted PBMC was sequenced over ten immunoSEQ deep assay plates. Purified libraries were measured with a Qubit 3.0 fluorometer, size-checked on a Bioanalyzer 2100, and measured again with the KAPA Library Quantification kit. A separate single-read 150-cycle Illumina NextSeq 550 flow cell was used to sequence each immunoSEQ 96-well plate. In the authors' own workflow: Because the immunoSEQ output held only junctional sequences and lacked quality scores, the filtering could not match the filtering applied to full-length reads. To assign V/J genes and CDR3, sequences were annotated using PyIR, a Python wrapper for IgBLAST v1.9, with IMGT germline references. Reads with weak V/J assignments (E-value above 1e-6), missing CDR3, stop codons, out-of-frame junctions, or ambiguous translated residues were removed. V3J clonotypes were defined as sequences sharing the same inferred V gene, J gene, and CDR3 amino acid sequence. Percentage overlap between repertoires was calculated by dividing the number of shared unique clonotypes by the size of the smaller repertoire. Richness of each repertoire was evaluated using RTK rarefaction, the Chao1 estimator, and Recon v2.1 estimates of unobserved clonotypes. TCRdb provides this immuneACCESS table in a form limited to in-frame rearrangements. Some clones are lacking; in checked studies, under half of them reflect an unresolved V gene, and why the rest are absent is not known. For V, J and clone size, that table is used; D and trimming come from the DNA. Within this sample are about 470,000 clones, with roughly three quarters of them counted one time only. The ten top clones hold about 13% of the sample.

The chain links TRBV2 with TRBJ1-2; perhaps TRBD1 is the D gene, with 5 bases matching. The sequence came from a woman aged 40-49 years in good health. Some clones in this sample may be carry-over from other donors' samples. Sequencing was done on a sample of PBMCs. The sequenced DNA is TGTGCCAGCAGTGAAACTGGGGCAGGCTATGGCTACACCTTC. Translation gives CASSETGAGYGYTF.